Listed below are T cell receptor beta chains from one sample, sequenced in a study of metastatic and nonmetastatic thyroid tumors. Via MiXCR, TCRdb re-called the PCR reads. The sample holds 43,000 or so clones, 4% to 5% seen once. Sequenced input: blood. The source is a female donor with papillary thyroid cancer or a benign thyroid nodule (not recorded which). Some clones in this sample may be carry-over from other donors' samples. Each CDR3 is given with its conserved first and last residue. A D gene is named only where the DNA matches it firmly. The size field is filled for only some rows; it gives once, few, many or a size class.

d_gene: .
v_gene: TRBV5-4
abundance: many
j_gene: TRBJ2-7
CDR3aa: CASSLRGAREQYF
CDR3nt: TGTGCCAGCAGCTTGCGGGGGGCGCGAGAGCAGTACTTC

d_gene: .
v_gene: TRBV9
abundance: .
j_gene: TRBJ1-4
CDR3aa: CASSARGREKLFF
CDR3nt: TGTGCCAGCAGCGCCAGGGGAAGGGAAAAACTGTTCTTC

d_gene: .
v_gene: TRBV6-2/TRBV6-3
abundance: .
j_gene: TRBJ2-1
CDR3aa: CASSKTNEQFF
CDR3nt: TGTGCCAGCAGTAAAACCAATGAGCAGTTCTTC

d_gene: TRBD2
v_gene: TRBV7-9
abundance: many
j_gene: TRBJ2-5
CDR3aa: CASRAGEETQYF
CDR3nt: TGTGCCAGCAGAGCGGGAGAAGAGACCCAGTACTTC

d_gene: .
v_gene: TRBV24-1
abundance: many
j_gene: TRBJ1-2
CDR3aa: CATSDPWTWTF
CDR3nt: TGTGCCACCAGTGACCCGTGGACGTGGACCTTC

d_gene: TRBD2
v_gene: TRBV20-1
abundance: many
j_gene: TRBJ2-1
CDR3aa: CSALAGGPSGEQFF
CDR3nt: TGCAGTGCATTAGCGGGAGGGCCCTCCGGTGAGCAGTTCTTC

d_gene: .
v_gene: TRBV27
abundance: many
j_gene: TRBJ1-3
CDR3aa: CASSEGTHFSGNTIYF
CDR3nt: TGTGCCAGCAGTGAAGGGACCCACTTCTCTGGAAACACCATATATTTT

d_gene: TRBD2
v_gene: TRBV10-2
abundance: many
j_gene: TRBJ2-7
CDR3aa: CASSESTGGVPYEQYF
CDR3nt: TGCGCCAGCAGTGAGAGTACGGGAGGGGTTCCCTACGAGCAGTACTTC

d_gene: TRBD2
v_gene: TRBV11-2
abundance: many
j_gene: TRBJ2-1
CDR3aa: CASSLDRSGMKREQFF
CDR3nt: TGTGCCAGCAGCTTAGATCGCAGCGGGATGAAGCGGGAGCAGTTCTTC

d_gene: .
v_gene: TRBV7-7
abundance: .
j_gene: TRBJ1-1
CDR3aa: CASSPLSGARTEAFF
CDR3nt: TGTGCCAGCAGCCCCCTATCGGGGGCAAGGACTGAAGCTTTCTTT

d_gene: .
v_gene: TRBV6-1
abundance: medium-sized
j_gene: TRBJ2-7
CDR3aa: CASSEGGAGSYEQYF
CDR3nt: TGTGCCAGCAGTGAAGGTGGGGCAGGGTCCTACGAGCAGTACTTC

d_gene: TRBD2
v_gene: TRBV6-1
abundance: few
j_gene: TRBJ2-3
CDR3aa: CASYGLAGVPSTDTQYF
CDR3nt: TGTGCCAGCTATGGACTAGCGGGAGTTCCTAGCACAGATACGCAGTATTTT

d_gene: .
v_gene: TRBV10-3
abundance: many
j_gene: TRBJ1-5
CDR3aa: CAISLGPNPSNQPQHF
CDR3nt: TGTGCCATCTCCCTCGGGCCTAATCCTAGCAATCAGCCCCAGCATTTT

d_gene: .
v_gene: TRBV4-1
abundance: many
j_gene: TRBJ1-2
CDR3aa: CASSQAGDNYGYTF
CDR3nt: TGCGCCAGCAGCCAGGCAGGGGATAACTATGGCTACACCTTC

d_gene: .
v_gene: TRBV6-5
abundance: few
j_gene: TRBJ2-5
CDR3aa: CASSYSTLNGWAETQSF
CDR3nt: TGTGCCAGCAGTTACTCGACATTAAATGGATGGGCAGAGACCCAGTCCTTC

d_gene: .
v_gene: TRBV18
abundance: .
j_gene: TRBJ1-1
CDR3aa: CASSPGPTEAFF
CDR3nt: TGTGCCAGCTCACCAGGTCCCACTGAAGCTTTCTTT

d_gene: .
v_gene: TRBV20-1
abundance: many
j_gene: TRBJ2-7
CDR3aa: CSARDSSYEQYF
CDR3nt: TGCAGTGCTAGAGACAGTTCCTACGAGCAGTACTTC

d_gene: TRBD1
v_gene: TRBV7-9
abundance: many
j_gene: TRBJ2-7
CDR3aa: CASSLNRGSLNEQYF
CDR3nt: TGTGCCAGCAGCTTGAACAGGGGGTCTTTGAACGAGCAGTACTTC

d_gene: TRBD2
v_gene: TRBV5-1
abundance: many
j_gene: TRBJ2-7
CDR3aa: CASSLEGLEYYEQYF
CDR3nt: TGCGCCAGCAGCTTGGAGGGACTAGAATACTACGAGCAGTACTTC

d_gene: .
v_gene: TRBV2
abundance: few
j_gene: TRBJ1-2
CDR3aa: CASSEVDSKDGSTF
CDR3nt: TGTGCCAGCAGTGAAGTGGATAGTAAGGATGGCTCCACGTTC

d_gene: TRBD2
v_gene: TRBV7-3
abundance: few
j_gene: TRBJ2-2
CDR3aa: CASIRSGNTGELFF
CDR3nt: TGTGCCAGCATCCGTAGCGGGAACACCGGTGAGCTGTTTTTT

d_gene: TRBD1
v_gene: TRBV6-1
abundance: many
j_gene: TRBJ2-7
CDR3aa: CASSERTGAEQYF
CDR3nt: TGTGCCAGCAGTGAAAGAACAGGGGCTGAGCAGTACTTC

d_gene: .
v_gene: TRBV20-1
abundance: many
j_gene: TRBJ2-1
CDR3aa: CSALRASLQFF
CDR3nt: TGCAGTGCTTTACGGGCTAGCTTGCAGTTCTTC

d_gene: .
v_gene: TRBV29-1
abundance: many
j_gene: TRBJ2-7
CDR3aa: CSVSTPSYEQYF
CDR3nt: TGCAGCGTTTCCACCCCGTCCTACGAGCAGTACTTC

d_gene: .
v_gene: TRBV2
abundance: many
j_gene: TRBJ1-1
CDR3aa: CASSSTGRDTEAFF
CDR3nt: TGTGCCAGCAGTTCGACAGGAAGGGACACTGAAGCTTTCTTT

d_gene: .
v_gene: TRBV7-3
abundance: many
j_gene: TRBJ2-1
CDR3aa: CASSLTYRDEQFF
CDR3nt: TGTGCCAGCAGCTTAACGTATCGGGATGAGCAGTTCTTC

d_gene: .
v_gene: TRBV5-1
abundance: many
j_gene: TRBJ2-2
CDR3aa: CASSWLQSNTGELFF
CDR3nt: TGCGCCAGCAGCTGGCTACAGTCAAACACCGGGGAGCTGTTTTTT

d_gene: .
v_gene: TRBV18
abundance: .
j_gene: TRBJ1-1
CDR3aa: CASSPLMAMNTEAFF
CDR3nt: TGTGCCAGCTCACCACTTATGGCGATGAACACTGAAGCTTTCTTT

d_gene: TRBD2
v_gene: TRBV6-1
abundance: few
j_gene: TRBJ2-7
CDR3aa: CASSGLAGLGYEQYF
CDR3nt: TGTGCCAGCAGTGGACTAGCGGGATTAGGTTACGAGCAGTACTTC

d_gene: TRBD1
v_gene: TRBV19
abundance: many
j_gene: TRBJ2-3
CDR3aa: CASSIGQGFTDTQYF
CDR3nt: TGTGCCAGTAGTATAGGACAGGGCTTCACAGATACGCAGTATTTT

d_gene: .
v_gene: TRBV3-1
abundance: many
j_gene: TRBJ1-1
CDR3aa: CASSQGGWNTEAFF
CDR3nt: TGTGCCAGCAGCCAAGGAGGGTGGAACACTGAAGCTTTCTTT

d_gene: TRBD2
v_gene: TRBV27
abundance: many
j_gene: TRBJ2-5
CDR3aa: CASTSGGGDKAQYF
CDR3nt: TGTGCCAGCACAAGTGGGGGGGGTGATAAGGCCCAGTACTTC